This TCR beta chain was sequenced during a study of tumor-infiltrating lymphocytes in primary liver carcinoma. Overall study: Samples returned roughly 3.65 to 7.5 million productive TCRbeta reads each. Read depth did not differ significantly between tissue types.

CDR1 and CDR2 from the germline V gene are SQVTM and ANQGSEA. This CDR3 is 14 amino acids long. A word on this clonotype: No conserved phenylalanine or tryptophan is present at the end of the CDR3, so a read error is the likely explanation.

Unsorted bulk tissue (roughly 19-31 mg) underwent RNA and DNA co-extraction. Constant-region priming of around 500 ng total RNA yielded TCR beta cDNA. Slightly modified ARM-PCR with three nested multiplex PCR rounds yielded TCR beta libraries. The first two PCR rounds used TRBV1-TRBV30 forward primers with a C-beta reverse primer, about 10 cycles each. In TCRdb, the multiplex PCR reads were re-called with MiXCR into one record per CDR3 protein. The sample has 80,000 or so distinct CDR3 sequences; 71% are singletons. The receptor comes from a woman aged 55-70 years with primary liver carcinoma and hepatitis B virus infection. The rearrangement joins TRBV29-1 to TRBJ1-1, with D possibly matching TRBD1 (6 bases). The sequencing input was liver tumor tissue from sampling region 4. Subset noted: tumor region T4, right-lateral pole. In DNA form, the CDR3 reads TGTAGCGGTACCCGTTCAGGGGTGGACACTGAAGCTTTCTTA. This translates into CSGTRSGVDTEAFL.